Listed here are 16 T cell receptor beta chains from one sample, sequenced in a study of T cells in women clearing cervical HPV infection. Clones were sequenced by immunoSEQ multiplex PCR, and TCRdb holds only the in-frame ones, with some missing. This sample's clone table lists about 33,000 clones. Material: blood buffy coat. These receptors were collected from a woman between 18 and 70 years old with a cervical HPV16 infection that either progressed to CIN3+ or cleared (not recorded which).

A remark on this clone: The read halts 3 residues ahead of the CDR3 end, with the missing end drawn from the germline J gene. The chain uses TRBV5-1 and TRBJ2-7, with 11 bases that match TRBD1. This CDR3 region has 15 residues. Germline V gene data show CDR1 as SGHRS and CDR2 as YFSETQ. The V gene end was trimmed by 0 bases and the J gene end by 6 bases; junction bases not matched to a gene: 5. The CDR3 region is CASSLDRTGGGEQYF. The sequenced part of the CDR3 DNA is TGCGCCAGCAGCTTGGATCGGACAGGGGGCGGCGAG.

On this clone: The read terminates 3 residues ahead of where the CDR3 ends, so the germline J gene completes it. The genes are TRBV29-1 and TRBJ2-7; D possibly corresponds to TRBD1 (6 bases). This CDR3 is 16 amino acids long. Trimming stripped 1 base from V and 3 bases from J, with 19 bases between. In germline, CDR1 is SQVTM, CDR2 ANQGSEA. The covered CDR3 bases are TGCAGCGTTGAAGGAGAAGAGGGGGAATCGAGCTACGAG. As protein: CSVEGEEGESSYE. The full CDR3 reads CSVEGEEGESSYEQYF.

Comments on this clone: The CDR3 end is not reached by the read, which stops 3 residues before it; the germline J gene fills it in. This chain joins TRBV20-1 and TRBJ1-1; 8 positions agree with TRBD1. The CDR3 runs 14 residues. Germline CDR1 is DFQATT and CDR2 is SNEGSKA (reference sequence). J gave up 2 bases and V 0 bases, and 2 bases lay outside the gene matches. The CDR3 here is CSARETGGNTEAFF. Incomplete CDR3 DNA: TGCAGTGCTAGAGAAACAGGGGGTAACACTGAA.

This clone counts as medium-sized by frequency. Coverage ceases 3 residues before the CDR3 finishes, and the germline J gene fills in the end. The J gene is TRBJ1-2, the V gene TRBV5-1; TRBD1 matches 8 bases. The CDR3 spans 14 residues. The germline CDR1 and CDR2 sequences are SGHRS and YFSETQ. Trimming at V came to 4 bases and at J to 6 bases, leaving 8 bases not matched to a gene. The CDR3 protein is CASSRTGPVDGYTF. The sequenced part of the CDR3 DNA is TGCGCCAGCAGCAGGACAGGGCCGGTTGATGGC.

In the case of this clone: Sequencing ends 3 residues short of the CDR3 end; the germline J gene provides the rest. V and J are TRBV23-1 and TRBJ2-2; D is perhaps TRBD2 (7 bases). TRBV23-1 is an ORF; its function is uncertain. This CDR3 is 16 amino acids long. This CDR3 is CASILGGHLYNSPLFF. CDR3 DNA (partial): TGCGCCAGCATTCTGGGGGGGCACCTCTATAATTCACCG.

Comments on this clone: Read data end 3 residues before the CDR3 end; the end is taken from the germline J gene. This chain links TRBV2 with TRBJ2-7; TRBD2 matches 9 bases. Germline-derived CDR1 and CDR2 are SNHLY and FYNNEI. V lost 3 bases to trimming and J lost 4 bases; unmatched junction nucleotides: 7. The CDR3 covers 15 residues. CDR3 DNA (partial): TGTGCCAGCAGTGATCCGGCTAGCGGGATATACGAG. It translates to CASSDPASGIYE. In full, the CDR3 is CASSDPASGIYEQYF.

In regard to this clone: Read coverage stops 3 residues before the CDR3 terminus; the germline J gene supplies the remainder. The V call is TRBV6-1, the J call TRBJ2-5; weak D call: TRBD2 (5 bases). From germline, CDR1 is MNHNS and CDR2 SASEGT. The CDR3 spans 14 residues. Trimming stripped 4 bases from V and 2 bases from J, with 11 bases between. The DNA read from the CDR3 is TGTGCCAGCAGTGTACTAGAGACTCAAGAGACC. This encodes CASSVLETQET. The CDR3, in full, reads CASSVLETQETQYF.

To note about this clone: The CDR3 is cut off 3 residues early in the read; its end comes from the germline J gene. The V and J genes are TRBV10-1 and TRBJ2-3, with D perhaps matching TRBD2 (6 bases). From germline, CDR1 is WNHNN and CDR2 SYGVQD (reference sequence). Trimming stripped 6 bases from V and 0 bases from J, with 10 bases between. This CDR3 comprises 14 residues. The covered CDR3 bases are TGCGCCAGCAGAAGGGACTCAAGCACAGATACG. This gives the protein CASRRDSSTDT. The full CDR3 sequence reads CASRRDSSTDTQYF.

A remark on this clone: Coverage ceases 3 residues before the CDR3 finishes, and the germline J gene fills in the end. The chain carries TRBV13 and TRBJ2-2, with TRBD2 matching over 14 bases. The CDR3 loop spans 16 amino acids. The germline V gene has CDR1 PRHDT and CDR2 FYEKMQ (reference sequence). V was clipped by 3 bases and J by 5 bases; unmatched bases: 2. CDR3 in amino acids: CASSLGLAGETGELFF. The sequenced part of the CDR3 DNA is TGTGCCAGCAGCTTGGGACTAGCGGGGGAAACCGGGGAG.

As concerns this clone: The CDR3 is cut off 3 residues early in the read; its end comes from the germline J gene. V and J are TRBV5-8 and TRBJ2-2; 11 positions agree with TRBD1. This CDR3 has 15 amino acids. V trimming: 4 bases; J trimming: 5 bases; junction bases outside the gene matches: 4. From germline, CDR1 is SGHTS and CDR2 YDEGEE. The CDR3 DNA, read in part, is TGTGCCAGCAGCGGACGGGACAGGGGGACCGGGGAG. Translating gives CASSGRDRGTGE. From start to end, the CDR3 is CASSGRDRGTGELFF.

About this clone itself: Read data end 3 residues before the CDR3 end; the end is taken from the germline J gene. The rearrangement joins TRBV2 to TRBJ1-2; no clear D. Germline lookup yields CDR1 SNHLY and CDR2 FYNNEI. V lost 6 bases to trimming and J lost 2 bases, with 16 bases between them. This CDR3 has 15 amino acids. CDR3 DNA, as far as it was read: TGTGCCAGCAGAGAGGACCGAGCGGTGAACTATGGC. It specifies CASREDRAVNYG. The whole CDR3 sequence is CASREDRAVNYGYTF.

Regarding this clone: The read comes to an end 3 residues before the CDR3 does, leaving the germline J gene to fill in the end. The chain uses TRBV6-1 and TRBJ2-7; D gene unclear. The CDR3 is 14 residues long. The V end lost 2 bases, the J end lost 0 bases, and 8 bases lay between the germline ends. Germline CDR1 is MNHNS and CDR2 is SASEGT. The sequenced part of the CDR3 DNA is TGTGCCAGCAGTGAATTTCTTCTCTCCTACGAG. This gives the protein CASSEFLLSYE. The complete CDR3 protein is CASSEFLLSYEQYF.

The CDR3: CASSGANTEAFF. CDR3 bases read: TGCGCCAGCAGTGGGGCGAACACTGAA. This chain joins TRBV10-2 and TRBJ1-1; D is undetermined. The read stops 3 residues short of the end of the CDR3; the missing end is completed from the germline J gene. The CDR3 has 12 residues. Trimming stripped 4 bases from V and 1 base from J, with 4 bases between. The V gene's germline CDR1 is WSHSY and CDR2 SAAADI.

As regards this clone: The observed sequence ends 3 residues before the CDR3 terminus, with the missing tail filled in from the germline J gene. V gene TRBV20-1 combines with J gene TRBJ2-6; 7 bases are a match to TRBD2. The CDR3 is 16 amino acids. V dropped 3 bases and J dropped 2; count of bases not matched to a gene: 7. The V gene's germline CDR1 is DFQATT and CDR2 SNEGSKA (reference sequence). This chain's CDR3 is CSASAWAGAGANVLTF. The part of the CDR3 DNA that was read is TGCAGTGCTAGCGCCTGGGCGGGGGCTGGGGCCAACGTC.

Worth noting for this clone: The CDR3 is cut off 3 residues early in the read; its end comes from the germline J gene. This chain joins TRBV5-1 and TRBJ1-3; perhaps TRBD1 as D (5 bases). V lost 3 bases and J lost 3, with 10 bases in between. Germline-derived CDR1 and CDR2 are SGHRS and YFSETQ. The CDR3 consists of 14 residues. CDR3 bases read: TGCGCCAGCAGCTCGGACACGGATGGAAACACC. Its protein is CASSSDTDGNT. The whole CDR3 protein is CASSSDTDGNTIYF.

Comment on this clone: The missing CDR3 end, 3 residues past where the read stops, is filled in from the germline J gene. V and J are TRBV4-1 and TRBJ1-2; the D is unclear. V was clipped by 0 bases and J by 4 bases, with 6 bases between them. Germline assignment: CDR1 MGHRA and CDR2 YSYEKL. This CDR3 has 13 residues. The DNA read from the CDR3 is TGCGCCAGCAGCCAAGAGGGCAGCTATGGC. This gives the protein CASSQEGSYG. The CDR3 reads in full as CASSQEGSYGYTF.